The 30 T cell receptor beta chains in this list originate from one sample, sequenced in a study of cytomegalovirus exposure and HLA in healthy donors. PCR used 60 Vbeta primers and 13 Jbeta primers. Clones were read by immunoSEQ multiplex PCR, and TCRdb kept only the in-frame ones, dropping some. This sample carries fewer than 200,000 clones, around three quarters of them seen once, and the ten largest clones take around 0.69%. The source material was PBMCs. The source is a boy younger than 18 in good health and CMV-seronegative.

J is TRBJ2-7 and V is TRBV11-2; 9 bases are a match to TRBD2. Losses at the gene ends were 7 bases for V and 7 bases for J; bases not matched to a gene: 20. CDR3 size: 17 residues. Per germline, CDR1 SGHAT and CDR2 FQNNGV. The chain's CDR3 is CASNRIRVAGEHGEQYF. CDR3 coding DNA: TGTGCCAGCAACCGGATCAGGGTAGCGGGAGAACATGGAGAGCAGTACTTC.

This rearrangement joins TRBV6-5 to TRBJ2-1; 7 positions agree with TRBD2. The junction had 8 bases not matched to a gene; V was cut back by 6 bases and J by 3 bases. CDR1 MNHEY and CDR2 SVGAGI come from the germline V gene. The CDR3 is made up of 15 amino acids. The CDR3 DNA reads as TGTGCCAGCAGCTACGGGCTAGCGGACTACAATGAGCAGTTCTTC. It encodes CASSYGLADYNEQFF.

The chain carries TRBV5-6 and TRBJ2-7, with a tentative D call TRBD2 (6 bases). In germline, CDR1 is SGHDT, CDR2 YYEEEE. Trimming cost V 4 bases and J 3 bases, with 17 bases left between them. The CDR3 runs 15 residues. The CDR3 loop reads CASSPTGEARYEQYF. CDR3 bases: TGTGCCAGCAGCCCCACCGGGGAGGCTCGCTACGAGCAGTACTTC.

This clone appeared once. The chain uses TRBV2 and TRBJ1-3; D call uncertain. The V end was cut by 2 bases, the J end by 7 bases, with 6 bases between. Germline CDR1 reads SNHLY; CDR2 reads FYNNEI. CDR3 length: 12 residues. The CDR3: CASSEQRNTIYF. In DNA, the CDR3 is TGTGCCAGCAGTGAACAACGGAACACCATATATTTT.

A word on this clone: Relative to the germline gene, one junction end is altered; a read error may explain this. The gene calls are TRBV7-9 and TRBJ2-7; a possible D gene is TRBD1 (8 bases). The germline V gene has CDR1 SEHNR and CDR2 FQNEAQ (reference sequence). This CDR3 region has 16 residues. In DNA form, the CDR3 reads TGTTCCAGCAGCTTAAGAGCGGGACAGGAGTCCTACGAGCAGTACTTC. Protein product: CSSSLRAGQESYEQYF.

The rearrangement joins TRBV5-1 to TRBJ2-2; 7 bases align to TRBD2. The CDR3 is made up of 15 amino acids. CDR1 is SGHRS and CDR2 is YFSETQ in the germline V gene. The V and J ends lost 0 bases and 5 bases, in that order; junction bases with no gene match: 4. The CDR3 reads CASSLAPGGTGELFF. CDR3 sequence (DNA): TGCGCCAGCAGCTTGGCGCCGGGGGGAACCGGGGAGCTGTTTTTT. The whole variable domain, remainder taken from reference TRBV5-1 and TRBJ2-2, is KAGVTQTPRYLIKTRGQQVTLSCSPISGHRSVSWYQQTPGQGLQFLFEYFSETQRNKGNFPGRFSGRQFSNSRSEMNVSTLELGDSALYLCASSLAPGGTGELFFGEGSRLTVL.

The chain combines TRBV5-1 with TRBJ1-4; TRBD1 is a possible D gene (5 bases). V shed 0 bases and J shed 7 bases, with 10 bases lying between them. Germline CDR1 SGHRS, CDR2 YFSETQ. This CDR3 is built from 14 residues. The CDR3 DNA sequence: TGCGCCAGCAGCTTGGGGGGCAAGATTGAAAAACTGTTTTTT. Its translation: CASSLGGKIEKLFF.

The chain employs TRBV30 and TRBJ2-5; D is possibly TRBD1 (5 bases). The CDR3 runs to 13 residues. CDR1 is GTSNPN, CDR2 SVGIG, per germline (reference sequence). Deletions cut 3 bases from V and 1 base from J, with 9 bases between. This chain's CDR3 is CAWSLRVQETQYF. DNA of the CDR3: TGTGCCTGGAGCCTCAGGGTCCAAGAGACCCAGTACTTC.

This chain uses TRBV10-1 with TRBJ2-5, with 15 bases lining up with TRBD2. The junction had 0 bases not matched to a gene; V was cut back by 0 bases and J by 4 bases. The CDR3 has 16 amino acids. Germline V gene sequence: CDR1 WNHNN, CDR2 SYGVQD (reference sequence). The CDR3 DNA reads as TGCGCCAGCAGTGAGTCGGGACTAGCGGGAGGAGAGACCCAGTACTTC. Its protein is CASSESGLAGGETQYF.

The chain employs TRBV28 and TRBJ1-2; 9 bases align to TRBD1. Germline CDR1 is MDHEN and CDR2 is SYDVKM. The ends lost 1 base at V and 2 bases at J; junction bases unmatched: 5. This CDR3 is 16 amino acids long. This CDR3 reads CASSLLPTGGNYGYTF. CDR3 nucleotides: TGTGCCAGCAGTTTATTACCGACAGGGGGGAACTATGGCTACACCTTC.

The chain uses TRBV19 and TRBJ1-5; no firm D call. The ends were cut back, 6 bases at V and 7 bases at J, with 19 bases in the middle. The germline V gene has CDR1 LNHDA and CDR2 SQIVND (reference sequence). This CDR3 has 15 amino acids. Here the CDR3 DNA reads TGTGCCAGTAGACGAGATAGACTAGACGGGCAGCCCCAGCATTTT. Translating it yields CASRRDRLDGQPQHF.

The J gene is TRBJ2-3, the V gene TRBV10-3; 8 bases agree with TRBD2. The CDR3 contains 17 residues. Germline V gene lookup returns CDR1 ENHRY and CDR2 SYGVKD. With 6 bases clipped from V and 3 bases from J, the junction kept 14 bases outside the gene matches. The CDR3 here is CAIRPSHTSGRTDTQYF. CDR3 bases: TGTGCCATCAGGCCCTCCCACACGAGCGGGAGAACAGATACGCAGTATTTT.

A few counts support this clone. The V call is TRBV13, the J call TRBJ2-5, with 7 bases lining up with TRBD1. Germline assignment: CDR1 PRHDT and CDR2 FYEKMQ (reference sequence). With V trimmed by 5 bases and J by 6 bases, 21 bases remained unmatched. CDR3 length: 18 amino acids. CDR3 sequence reads: CASSPYWGLEQGTQTQYF. As DNA, the CDR3 is TGTGCCAGCAGCCCCTACTGGGGTCTAGAACAGGGGACGCAGACCCAGTACTTC.

This chain uses TRBV5-1 with TRBJ1-4, with a tentative D call TRBD1 (5 bases). V lost 1 base, J lost 8 bases, and 15 bases lay in between. The length of the CDR3 is 15 residues. Germline V lookup: CDR1 SGHRS, CDR2 YFSETQ. The CDR3 DNA reads as TGCGCCAGCAGCTTGTCGGGAGCTAGGGACGAAAAACTGTTTTTT. Protein sequence: CASSLSGARDEKLFF.

The J gene is TRBJ1-1, the V gene TRBV30; D ambiguous. Germline V gene sequence: CDR1 GTSNPN, CDR2 SVGIG (reference sequence). V gave up 0 bases and J gave up 2 bases, with 10 bases separating them. CDR3 length equals 14 residues. DNA of the CDR3: TGTGCCTGGAGTGTTTTGAGTCTTAACACTGAAGCTTTCTTT. Protein: CAWSVLSLNTEAFF.

V usage is TRBV30 and J usage is TRBJ1-4, with TRBD1 matching 7 bases. This CDR3 spans 17 amino acids. V shed 1 base, J shed 5 bases, and the junction held 13 bases outside the gene matches. Germline V CDR1 and CDR2: GTSNPN, SVGIG (reference sequence). In DNA, the CDR3 is TGTGCCTGGAGTGCAAAACCCGGGACAGCATCGAATGAAAAACTGTTTTTT. As protein: CAWSAKPGTASNEKLFF.

This clone was seen only a few times. The V gene is TRBV7-3, the J gene TRBJ2-1, with 12 bases fitting TRBD2. The CDR3 runs to 15 residues. Unmatched junction bases numbered 4, after V lost 5 bases and J lost 5 bases. The germline V gene has CDR1 SGHTA and CDR2 FQGTGA. The DNA for the CDR3 is TGTGCCAGCAGCCTTCTAGCGGGGGGGAACAATGAGCAGTTCTTC. It encodes CASSLLAGGNNEQFF.

This clone occurred a few times. Here the CDR3 DNA reads TGTGCCAGCAGCGCAACCAACGGGGTCTATGGCTACACCTTC. Translated, it gives CASSATNGVYGYTF. The J gene is TRBJ1-2, the V gene TRBV9; no firm D call. Per germline, CDR1 SGDLS and CDR2 YYNGEE. Trimming took off 3 bases at V and 4 bases at J, with 13 bases between the two ends. The length of the CDR3 is 14 residues.

This clone came up a few times. The rearrangement links TRBV7-3 to TRBJ2-2; 8 nucleotides align to TRBD2. The CDR3 totals 17 residues. After removal of 2 bases from V and 6 bases from J, the junction contained 11 bases not matched to a gene. Germline V lookup: CDR1 SGHTA, CDR2 FQGTGA. The CDR3 spells CASSLGAAGGGAGELFF. As DNA, the CDR3 is TGTGCCAGCAGCTTAGGGGCGGCGGGAGGTGGCGCCGGGGAGCTGTTTTTT.

This chain connects TRBV30 to TRBJ1-1; D might be TRBD1 (5 bases). Germline V CDR1 and CDR2: GTSNPN, SVGIG (reference sequence). This CDR3 has 14 residues. Trimming left V 4 bases short and J 2 bases short, with 14 bases between. The CDR3 is CAWTFLQGNTEAFF. In DNA form, the CDR3 reads TGTGCCTGGACTTTCCTCCAGGGTAACACTGAAGCTTTCTTT. The variable domain in full, completed from reference TRBV30 and TRBJ1-1, reads SQTIHQWPATLVQPVGSPLSLECTVEGTSNPNLYWYRQAAGRGLQLLFYSVGIGQISSEVPQNLSASRPQDRQFILSSKKLLLSDSGFYLCAWTFLQGNTEAFFGQGTRLTVV.

V usage is TRBV11-2 and J usage is TRBJ1-2; D uncertain. The CDR3 is 14 residues long. CDR1 and CDR2 (germline): SGHAT, FQNNGV. The V end was cut by 0 bases, the J end by 0 bases, with 5 bases between. The CDR3 sequence: CASSLDSPNYGYTF. The CDR3 DNA reads as TGTGCCAGCAGCTTAGACAGTCCTAACTATGGCTACACCTTC.

This clone is a singleton in its sample. V is TRBV14 and J is TRBJ2-5, with TRBD2 as a possible D gene (6 bases). V was trimmed by 6 bases and J by 2 bases, leaving 13 bases between them. This CDR3 spans 14 amino acids. The germline gives CDR1 SGHDN, CDR2 FVKESK. CDR3 coding DNA: TGTGCCAGCAGGCCCCTCGGAGGGCAAGAGACCCAGTACTTC. Its protein is CASRPLGGQETQYF.

The gene calls are TRBV7-2 and TRBJ2-5; 13 positions agree with TRBD2. Matching the DNA end better, TRBJ2-7 makes the J call doubtful. CDR3 length: 15 amino acids. Germline V CDR1 and CDR2: SGHTA, FQGNSA. The CDR3 DNA sequence: TGTGCCAGCAGCCAAACTAGCGGGAGGGCCCACGAGCAGTACTTC. It encodes CASSQTSGRAHEQYF.

The rearrangement links TRBV7-2 to TRBJ2-3; no definite D call. Germline V lookup: CDR1 SGHTA, CDR2 FQGNSA. CDR3 size: 14 residues. Trimming shortened V by 1 base and J by 3 bases, and 8 bases separated the two germline ends. As DNA, the CDR3 is TGTGCCAGCAGCTTAGGGCTCGGGACAGATACGCAGTATTTT. It specifies CASSLGLGTDTQYF. Full variable domain (remainder filled in from reference TRBV7-2 and TRBJ2-3): GAGVSQSPSNKVTEKGKDVELRCDPISGHTALYWYRQSLGQGLEFLIYFQGNSAPDKSGLPSDRFSAERTGGSVSTLTIQRTQQEDSAVYLCASSLGLGTDTQYFGPGTRLTVL.

This clone turned up a few times. The V and J genes are TRBV2 and TRBJ2-4, with D perhaps TRBD2 (6 bases). Germline-derived CDR1 and CDR2 are SNHLY and FYNNEI. V was clipped by 6 bases and J by 2 bases, with 14 bases between them. The CDR3 spans 15 residues. In DNA form, the CDR3 reads TGTGCCAGCAGGGGGGGATTTGGACCCAAAAACATTCAGTACTTC. Translating gives CASRGGFGPKNIQYF.

This clone was recorded a few times. The chain is built from TRBV13 and TRBJ1-2; a possible D gene is TRBD1 (6 bases). Germline V gene data show CDR1 as PRHDT and CDR2 as FYEKMQ (reference sequence). This CDR3 is built from 15 residues. V dropped 7 bases and J dropped 6 bases, with 21 bases sitting between them. The CDR3: CASTSTGRSLDGYTF. Here the CDR3 DNA reads TGTGCCAGCACTAGCACAGGGCGGTCGCTCGATGGCTACACCTTC. Complete variable domain (other parts from reference TRBV13 and TRBJ1-2): AAGVIQSPRHLIKEKRETATLKCYPIPRHDTVYWYQQGPGQDPQFLISFYEKMQSDKGSIPDRFSAQQFSDYHSELNMSSLELGDSALYFCASTSTGRSLDGYTFGSGTRLTVV.

This chain links TRBV7-2 with TRBJ1-5, with 7 bases aligning to TRBD1. The CDR3 totals 15 residues. Looked up from germline, CDR1 is SGHTA and CDR2 is FQGNSA. Germline trimming cut 6 bases from V and 7 bases from J; bases unmatched to any gene: 12. In nucleotides, the CDR3 is TGTGCCAGCAGTCCAAAAGTAACAGGGGCCCAGCCCCAGCATTTT. The encoded protein is CASSPKVTGAQPQHF.

This clone was detected only once. This specimen includes other DNA sequences encoding the same CDR3. The J gene is TRBJ2-7, the V gene TRBV7-2, with D unresolved. With 5 bases removed from V and 3 bases from J, the gap between germline ends came to 5 bases. Germline V gene lookup returns CDR1 SGHTA and CDR2 FQGNSA. The CDR3 consists of 11 residues. CDR3 bases: TGTGCCAGCAGCCCAGGCTACGAGCAGTACTTC. This encodes CASSPGYEQYF. Full variable domain (missing parts from reference TRBV7-2 and TRBJ2-7): GAGVSQSPSNKVTEKGKDVELRCDPISGHTALYWYRQSLGQGLEFLIYFQGNSAPDKSGLPSDRFSAERTGGSVSTLTIQRTQQEDSAVYLCASSPGYEQYFGPGTRLTVT.

This chain connects TRBV7-3 to TRBJ2-3; a weak D match, TRBD2 (5 bases). CDR3 size: 16 residues. Trimming stripped 6 bases from V and 0 bases from J, with 16 bases between. Germline lookup yields CDR1 SGHTA and CDR2 FQGTGA. CDR3 residues: CASSLGSAVSTDTQYF. Written as DNA, the CDR3 is TGTGCCAGCAGTCTAGGGTCAGCGGTCAGCACAGATACGCAGTATTTT.

V gene TRBV10-3 combines with J gene TRBJ2-5; the match to TRBD1 covers 7 bases. The J call may be incorrect, as the DNA end agrees better with TRBJ2-7. Germline loops: CDR1 ENHRY, CDR2 SYGVKD. This CDR3 comprises 11 residues. The CDR3 DNA is TGTGCCACCGTCGACAGGGACGAGCAGTACTTC. Translation gives CATVDRDEQYF.